This TCR beta chain is drawn from a study of blood T cells in healthy people across ages. This clonotype was recorded at least ten times. The junction departs from the called germline gene at one end, perhaps through a read error. This CDR3 is 12 amino acids long. The germline V gene has CDR1 MGHRA and CDR2 YSYEKL. Then a second PCR, running roughly 7 to 11 cycles, was carried out with a sample-barcoded 5' primer and a J-beta primer mix. TCRdb processed the 5' RACE reads anew with MiXCR; each CDR3 protein has one entry. The sample yields 1.6 million or so distinct CDR3 sequences, around 36% seen once.

This receptor was taken from a woman aged 25 to 45 in good health. This chain links TRBV4-1 with TRBJ2-7; D not resolved. The sample was blood. This CDR3 reads CASSQDRYEQYF. CDR3 DNA sequence: TGTGCCAGCAGCCAAGATAGGTACGAGCAGTACTTC.